This TCR beta chain came from a study of preoperative IRX-2 immunotherapy in early breast cancer. Repertoires were generated with immunoSEQ multiplex PCR, while TCRdb's copy carries only in-frame clones and drops some. Of about 5,600 clones listed, less than 70% are singletons. CDR3 length: 16 amino acids. The V and J ends lost 5 bases and 9 bases, in that order; junction bases with no gene match: 12. Germline V gene lookup returns CDR1 MNHGY and CDR2 SAAAGT. Indicated treatment: preoperative locoregional IRX-2 cytokine immunotherapy. Preoperative locoregional IRX-2 cytokine immunotherapy was tested in the phase Ib source study.

The clonotype was recovered from a human donor with breast cancer. Sequenced here: tumor tissue, sampled before IRX-2 immunotherapy. The genes are TRBV6-8 and TRBJ2-7; TRBD2 agrees at 14 bases. Here the CDR3 DNA reads TGTGCCAGCAGTGGCGGGACTAGCGGGAGAGTTCGGGGGCAGTACTTC. Encoded protein: CASSGGTSGRVRGQYF.